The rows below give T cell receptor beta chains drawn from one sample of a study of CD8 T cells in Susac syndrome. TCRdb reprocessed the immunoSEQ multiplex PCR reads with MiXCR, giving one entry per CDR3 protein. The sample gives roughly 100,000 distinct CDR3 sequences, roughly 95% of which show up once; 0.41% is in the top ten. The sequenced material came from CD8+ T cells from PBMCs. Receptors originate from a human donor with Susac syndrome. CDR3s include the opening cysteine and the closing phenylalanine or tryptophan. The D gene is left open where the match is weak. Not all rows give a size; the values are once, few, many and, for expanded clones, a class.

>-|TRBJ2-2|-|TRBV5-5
TGTGCCAGCAGCCTCGTTAACACCGGGGAGCTGTTTTTT
CASSLVNTGELFF
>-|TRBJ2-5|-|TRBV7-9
TGTGCCAGCACCAGGAGCGTTTCGGCGGCAGAGACCCAGTACTTC
CASTRSVSAAETQYF
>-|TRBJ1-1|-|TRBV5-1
TGCGCCAGCAACCCAACCCCTGGGACTGAAGCTTTCTTT
CASNPTPGTEAFF
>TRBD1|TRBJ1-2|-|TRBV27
TGTGCCAGCAGGGGGACAGGGACCTATGGCTACACCTTC
CASRGTGTYGYTF
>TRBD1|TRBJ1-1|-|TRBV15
TGTGCCACCAGCAGAAGGGACAGGGTGAACACTGAAGCTTTCTTT
CATSRRDRVNTEAFF
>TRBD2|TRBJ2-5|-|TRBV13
TGTGCCAGCAGCCCCCGACTAGCGGGAGACCAAGAGACCCAGTACTTC
CASSPRLAGDQETQYF
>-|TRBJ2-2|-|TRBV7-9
TGTGCCAGCAGCTTAAACCCGGCGCCTTCCACCGGGGAGCTGTTTTTT
CASSLNPAPSTGELFF
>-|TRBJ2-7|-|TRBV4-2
TGTGCCAGCAGCCAAGATGGGCGGCAACCCAGGAACGAGCAGTACTTC
CASSQDGRQPRNEQYF
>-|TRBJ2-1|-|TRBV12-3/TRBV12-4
TGTGCCAGCAGTTTTGGCGCCGTAATAGAGCAGTTCTTC
CASSFGAVIEQFF
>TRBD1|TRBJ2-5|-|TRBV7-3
TGTGCCAGCAGCCGAGGGACAGGGGGTGGTGAGACCCAGTACTTC
CASSRGTGGGETQYF
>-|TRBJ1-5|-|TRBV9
TGTGCCGAGGAGGGGGAAGACCAGCCCCAGCATTTT
CAEEGEDQPQHF
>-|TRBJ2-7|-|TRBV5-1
TGCGCCAGCAGCTTGGGATCGGGAACTTACGAGCAGTACTTC
CASSLGSGTYEQYF
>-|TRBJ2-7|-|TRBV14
TGTGCCAGCAGCCGACAACCTTGGGAGCAGTACTTC
CASSRQPWEQYF
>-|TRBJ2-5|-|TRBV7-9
TGTGCCAGCACCCCAAGTGGGGCCTCGAGGGAGACCCAGTACTTC
CASTPSGASRETQYF
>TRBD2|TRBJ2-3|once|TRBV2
TGTGCCGGGAGAGGACTAGCGGGGGGCACAGATACGCAGTATTTT
CAGRGLAGGTDTQYF
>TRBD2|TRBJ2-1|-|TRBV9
TGTGCCAGCAGCGTAGGCGGGGGGATCAATGAGCAGTTCTTC
CASSVGGGINEQFF
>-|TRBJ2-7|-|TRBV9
TGTGCCAGCAGCGCCTCTAGGGCAGGTAGGGACGAGCAGTACTTC
CASSASRAGRDEQYF
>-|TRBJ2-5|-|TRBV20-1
TGCAGTGCTCGAATCGAAGAGACCCAGTACTTC
CSARIEETQYF
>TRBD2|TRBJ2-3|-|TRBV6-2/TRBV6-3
TGTGCCAGCAGGTCCCGGGACTATCAGACAGATACGCAGTATTTT
CASRSRDYQTDTQYF
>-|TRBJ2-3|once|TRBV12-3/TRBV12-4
TGTGCCAGCAGTTTAAGGCAGGGAAGCCGCACAGATACGCAGTATTTT
CASSLRQGSRTDTQYF
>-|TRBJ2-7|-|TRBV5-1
TGCGCCAGCAGCCGGCTGGCCCCTGGCGAGCAGTACTTC
CASSRLAPGEQYF
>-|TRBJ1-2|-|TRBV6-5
TGTGCCAGCAGTCCGGGGGGTAGAGGCTACACCTTC
CASSPGGRGYTF
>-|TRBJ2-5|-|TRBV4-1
TGCGCCAGCAGCCAAGGCGATGGCGGTGAAGAGACCCAGTACTTC
CASSQGDGGEETQYF
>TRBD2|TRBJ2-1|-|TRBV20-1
TGCAGTGCTAGAGATCGGGCTAGCGGGGCCTATGAGCAGTTCTTC
CSARDRASGAYEQFF
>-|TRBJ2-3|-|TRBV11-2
TGTGCCAGCAGCTACACTACCGGGGGAGATACGCAGTATTTT
CASSYTTGGDTQYF
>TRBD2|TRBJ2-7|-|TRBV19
TGTGCCAGTAGTCCCGCGGGGGACGAGCAGTACTTC
CASSPAGDEQYF
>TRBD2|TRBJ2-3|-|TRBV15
TGTGCCACCAGCAGAGAAAATGCGGGGGGGGCAGATACGCAGTATTTT
CATSRENAGGADTQYF
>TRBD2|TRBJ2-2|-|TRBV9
TGTGCCAGCAGCCCGGGGGGGGCTGTCGGGGAGCTGTTTTTT
CASSPGGAVGELFF
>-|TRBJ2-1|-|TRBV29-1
TGCAGCGTCTTGGATGTCAATGAGCAGTTCTTC
CSVLDVNEQFF
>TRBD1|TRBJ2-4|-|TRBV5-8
TGTGCCAGCAGCTCCCCAGAGACAGGGGCCGGGGTGCTAGCCAAAAACATTCAGTACTTC
CASSSPETGAGVLAKNIQYF
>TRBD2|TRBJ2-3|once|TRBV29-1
TGCAGCGTCGTCGGTTGGAGCGGGGGAATCACAGATACGCAGTATTTT
CSVVGWSGGITDTQYF
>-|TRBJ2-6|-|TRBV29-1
TGCAGCGTTGTGGGGGGGCCGGGGTTTGGGGCCAACGTCCTGACTTTC
CSVVGGPGFGANVLTF
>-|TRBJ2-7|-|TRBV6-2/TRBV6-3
TGTGCCAGCAGTTCTAAGGCCTACGAGCAGTACTTC
CASSSKAYEQYF
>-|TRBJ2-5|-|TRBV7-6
TGTGCCAGCAGCCCAGAGGGCCAAGAGACCCAGTACTTC
CASSPEGQETQYF
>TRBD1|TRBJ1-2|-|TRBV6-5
TGTGCCAGCAGCTGGGACAGAAGCTATGGCTACACCTTC
CASSWDRSYGYTF
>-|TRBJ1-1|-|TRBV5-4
TGTGCCAGCAGCTTGACAGGTGCGCTGGAAGCTTTCTTT
CASSLTGALEAFF
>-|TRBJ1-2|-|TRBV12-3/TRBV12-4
TGTGCCAGCAGCCCCGGCCCATGGGGCTACACCTTC
CASSPGPWGYTF
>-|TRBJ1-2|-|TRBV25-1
TGTGCCAGCAGACGAACCTGGGGCTATGGCTACACCTTC
CASRRTWGYGYTF
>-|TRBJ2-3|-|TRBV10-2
TGCGCCAGCAGTGAGTCGGTTGGGGATACGCAGTATTTT
CASSESVGDTQYF
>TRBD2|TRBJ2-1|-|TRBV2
TGTGCCAGCACGGAAGGGAGGGGCTCCTACAATGAGCAGTTCTTC
CASTEGRGSYNEQFF